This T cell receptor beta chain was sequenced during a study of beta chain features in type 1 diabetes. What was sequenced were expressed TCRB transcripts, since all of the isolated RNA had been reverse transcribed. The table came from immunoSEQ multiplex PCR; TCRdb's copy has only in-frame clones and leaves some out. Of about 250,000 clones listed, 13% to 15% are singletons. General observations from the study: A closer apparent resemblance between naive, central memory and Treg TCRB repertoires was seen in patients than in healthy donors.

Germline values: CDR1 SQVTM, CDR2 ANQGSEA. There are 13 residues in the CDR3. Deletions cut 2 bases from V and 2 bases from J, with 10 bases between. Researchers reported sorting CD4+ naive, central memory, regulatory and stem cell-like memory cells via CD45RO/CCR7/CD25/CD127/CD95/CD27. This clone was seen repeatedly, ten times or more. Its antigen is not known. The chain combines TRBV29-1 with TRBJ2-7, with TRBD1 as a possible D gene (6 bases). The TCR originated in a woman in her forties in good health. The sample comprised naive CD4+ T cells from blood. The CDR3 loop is CSVERTDPYEQYF. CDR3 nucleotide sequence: TGCAGCGTTGAACGGACAGATCCCTACGAGCAGTACTTC.